Here is one T cell receptor beta chain with its context. Its antigen is undetermined. This PCR relied on a set of 60 Vbeta primers and 13 Jbeta primers. Per the original data handling: Later, an analysis found 75 million to 100 million unique TCR beta chains, and approximately 10 million of these were shared. The assay was immunoSEQ multiplex PCR, and TCRdb's table has in-frame clones only and misses some. V and J calls and clone size are those listed in that table; D and trimming were worked out from the DNA. The table includes roughly 90,000 clones, around 68% detected once. This sample was taken from a study of cytomegalovirus exposure and HLA in healthy donors. General study results and limits: The authors enumerated 150 to 200 TCR beta chains as linked to cytomegalovirus.

The sequencing sample was made of PBMCs. This sequence was found in a man aged 25 to 40 in good health and CMV-seropositive.

CDR3 sequence reads: CASSALGQTSYEQYF. CDR3 DNA: TGTGCCAGCAGCGCCCTGGGACAGACCTCCTACGAGCAGTACTTC. The chain recombines TRBV5-4 with TRBJ2-7; 7 positions agree with TRBD1. J gave up 0 bases and V 4 bases, and 7 bases lay outside the gene matches. The CDR3 runs to 15 residues. Germline V gene sequence: CDR1 SGHNT, CDR2 YYREEE (reference sequence). Based on the CDR3 plus reference TRBV5-4 and TRBJ2-7, the full variable domain is ETGVTQSPTHLIKTRGQQVTLRCSSQSGHNTVSWYQQALGQGPQFIFQYYREEENGRGNFPPRFSGLQFPNYSSELNVNALELDDSALYLCASSALGQTSYEQYFGPGTRLTVT.